The clone carrying this T cell receptor beta chain was observed a single time. The data derive from a study of tumor T cells in aggressive B-cell lymphoma. The germline V gene encodes CDR1 MNHEY and CDR2 SMNVEV (reference sequence). This CDR3 region has 14 residues. The V end lost 2 bases, the J end lost 7 bases, and 12 bases lay between the germline ends. Only in-frame clones appear in the TCRdb table, and some are missing; sequencing was by immunoSEQ multiplex PCR. The sample has under 3,500 clones; roughly 93% are singletons. The TCR sequence derives from an adult with diffuse large B cell lymphoma. Sequenced input: tumor tissue. The V and J genes are TRBV27 and TRBJ2-1, with a possible D match to TRBD1 (5 bases). The CDR3: CASSLDSTWNEQFF. CDR3 DNA sequence: TGTGCCAGCAGTTTAGACAGTACCTGGAATGAGCAGTTCTTC.